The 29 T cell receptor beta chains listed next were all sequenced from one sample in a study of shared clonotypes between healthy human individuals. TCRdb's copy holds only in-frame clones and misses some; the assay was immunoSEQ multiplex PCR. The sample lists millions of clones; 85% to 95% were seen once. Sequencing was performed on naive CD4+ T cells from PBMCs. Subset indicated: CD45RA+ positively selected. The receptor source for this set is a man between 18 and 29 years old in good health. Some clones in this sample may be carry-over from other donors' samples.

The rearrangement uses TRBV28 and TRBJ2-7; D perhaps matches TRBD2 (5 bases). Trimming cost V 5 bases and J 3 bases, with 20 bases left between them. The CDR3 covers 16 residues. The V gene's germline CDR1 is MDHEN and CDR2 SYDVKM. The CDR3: CASSPGLGRTDYEQYF. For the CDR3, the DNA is TGTGCCAGCAGTCCGGGATTAGGGCGGACCGACTACGAGCAGTACTTC.

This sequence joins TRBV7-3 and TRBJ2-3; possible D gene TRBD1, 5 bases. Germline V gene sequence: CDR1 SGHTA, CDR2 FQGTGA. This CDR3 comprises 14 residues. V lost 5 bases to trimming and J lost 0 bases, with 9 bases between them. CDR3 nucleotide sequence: TGTGCCAGCAGCCCTGGGGCGAGCACAGATACGCAGTATTTT. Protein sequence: CASSPGASTDTQYF. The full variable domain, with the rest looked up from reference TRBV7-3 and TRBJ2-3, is GAGVSQTPSNKVTEKGKYVELRCDPISGHTALYWYRQSLGQGPEFLIYFQGTGAADDSGLPNDRFFAVRPEGSVSTLKIQRTERGDSAVYLCASSPGASTDTQYFGPGTRLTVL.

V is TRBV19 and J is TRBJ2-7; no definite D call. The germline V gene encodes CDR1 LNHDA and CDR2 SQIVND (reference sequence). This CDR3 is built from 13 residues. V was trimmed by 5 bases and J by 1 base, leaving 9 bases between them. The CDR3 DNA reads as TGTGCCAGTAGTTGGGGAATTTCCTACGAGCAGTACTTC. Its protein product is CASSWGISYEQYF.

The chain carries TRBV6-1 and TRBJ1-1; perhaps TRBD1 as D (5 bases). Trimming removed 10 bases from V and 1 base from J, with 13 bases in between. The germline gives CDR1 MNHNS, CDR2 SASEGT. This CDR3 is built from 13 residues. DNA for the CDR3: TGTGCCACCCCAAGGCAGGGGAACACTGAAGCTTTCTTT. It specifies CATPRQGNTEAFF.

The CDR3 DNA is TGTGCCAGTGGGGAAGTGGGTGTCACTAATGAAAAACTGTTTTTT. It encodes CASGEVGVTNEKLFF. J is TRBJ1-4 and V is TRBV5-5; D unclear. Trimming stripped 8 bases from V and 2 bases from J, with 16 bases between. The length of the CDR3 is 15 residues. Germline V gene sequence: CDR1 SGHKS, CDR2 YYEKEE (reference sequence).

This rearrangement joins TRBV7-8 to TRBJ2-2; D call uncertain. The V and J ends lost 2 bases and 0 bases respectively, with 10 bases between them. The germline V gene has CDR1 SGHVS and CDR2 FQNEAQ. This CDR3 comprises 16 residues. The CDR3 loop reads CASSLFRVSNTGELFF. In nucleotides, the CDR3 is TGTGCCAGCAGCTTATTTCGAGTCTCGAACACCGGGGAGCTGTTTTTT.

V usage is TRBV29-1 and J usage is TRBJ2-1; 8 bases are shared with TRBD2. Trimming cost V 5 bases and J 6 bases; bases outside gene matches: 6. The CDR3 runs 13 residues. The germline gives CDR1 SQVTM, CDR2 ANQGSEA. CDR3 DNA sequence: TGCAGCGTTCGGCCTAGCGGGTTCAATGAGCAGTTCTTC. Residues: CSVRPSGFNEQFF.

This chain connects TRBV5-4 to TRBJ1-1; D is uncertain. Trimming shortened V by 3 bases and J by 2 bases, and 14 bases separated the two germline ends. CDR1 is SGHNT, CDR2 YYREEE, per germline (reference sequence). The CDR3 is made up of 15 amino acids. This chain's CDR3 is CASSSGGSGNTEAFF. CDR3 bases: TGTGCCAGCAGCTCGGGTGGTTCGGGCAACACTGAAGCTTTCTTT.

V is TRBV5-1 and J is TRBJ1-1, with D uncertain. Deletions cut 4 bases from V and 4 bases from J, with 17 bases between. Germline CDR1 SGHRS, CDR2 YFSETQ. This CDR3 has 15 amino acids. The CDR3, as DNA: TGCGCCAGCAGCCTATGGTCGACGATGGGCACTGAAGCTTTCTTT. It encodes CASSLWSTMGTEAFF. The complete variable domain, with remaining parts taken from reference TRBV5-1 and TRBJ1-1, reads KAGVTQTPRYLIKTRGQQVTLSCSPISGHRSVSWYQQTPGQGLQFLFEYFSETQRNKGNFPGRFSGRQFSNSRSEMNVSTLELGDSALYLCASSLWSTMGTEAFFGQGTRLTVV.

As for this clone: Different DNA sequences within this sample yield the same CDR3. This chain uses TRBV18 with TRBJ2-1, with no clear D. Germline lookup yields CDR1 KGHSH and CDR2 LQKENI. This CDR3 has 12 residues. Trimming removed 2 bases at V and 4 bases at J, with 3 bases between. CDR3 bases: TGTGCCAGCTCACCATCGTACAATGAGCAGTTCTTC. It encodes CASSPSYNEQFF.

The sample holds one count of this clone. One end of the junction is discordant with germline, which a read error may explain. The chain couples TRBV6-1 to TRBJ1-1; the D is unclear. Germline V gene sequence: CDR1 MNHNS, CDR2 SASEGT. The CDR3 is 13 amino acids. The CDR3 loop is CASSVNGNAEAFF. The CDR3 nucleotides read TGTGCCAGCAGTGTCAACGGGAACGCTGAAGCTTTCTTT.

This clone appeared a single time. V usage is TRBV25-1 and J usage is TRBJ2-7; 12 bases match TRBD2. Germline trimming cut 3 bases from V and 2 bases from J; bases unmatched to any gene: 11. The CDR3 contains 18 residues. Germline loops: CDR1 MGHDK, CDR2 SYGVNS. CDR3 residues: CASSDPSWTSGNTYEQYF. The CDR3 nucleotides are TGTGCCAGCAGTGACCCCTCCTGGACTAGCGGGAACACCTACGAGCAGTACTTC.

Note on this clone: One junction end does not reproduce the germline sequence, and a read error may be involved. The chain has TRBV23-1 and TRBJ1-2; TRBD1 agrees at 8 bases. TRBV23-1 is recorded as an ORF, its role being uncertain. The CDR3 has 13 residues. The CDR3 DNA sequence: TGCGCCAGCACCTCCGGAAGGGGGACAGGCCTGGCCTTC. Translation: CASTSGRGTGLAF.

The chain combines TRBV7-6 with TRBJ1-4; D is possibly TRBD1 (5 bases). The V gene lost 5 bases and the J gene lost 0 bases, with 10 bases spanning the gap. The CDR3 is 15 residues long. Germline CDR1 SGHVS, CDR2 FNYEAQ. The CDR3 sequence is CASSPAGATNEKLFF. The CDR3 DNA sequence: TGTGCCAGCAGCCCGGCGGGGGCAACTAATGAAAAACTGTTTTTT.

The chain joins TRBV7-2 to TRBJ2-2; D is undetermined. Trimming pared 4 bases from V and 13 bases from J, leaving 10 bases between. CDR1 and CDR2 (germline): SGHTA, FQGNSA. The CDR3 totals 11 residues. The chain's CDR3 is CASSSFMALFF. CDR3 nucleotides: TGTGCCAGCAGCTCATTCATGGCGCTGTTTTTT.

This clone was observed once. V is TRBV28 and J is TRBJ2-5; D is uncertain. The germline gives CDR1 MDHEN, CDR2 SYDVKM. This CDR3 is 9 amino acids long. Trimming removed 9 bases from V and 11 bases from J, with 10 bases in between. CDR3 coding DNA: TGTGCCAGTCACTGCCTTCAGTACTTC. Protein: CASHCLQYF.

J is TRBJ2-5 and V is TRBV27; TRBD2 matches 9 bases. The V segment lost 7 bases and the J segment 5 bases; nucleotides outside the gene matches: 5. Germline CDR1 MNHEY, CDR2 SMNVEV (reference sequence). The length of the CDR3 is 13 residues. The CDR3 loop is CASTAGGGETQYF. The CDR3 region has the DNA TGTGCCAGCACTGCGGGAGGGGGGGAGACCCAGTACTTC.

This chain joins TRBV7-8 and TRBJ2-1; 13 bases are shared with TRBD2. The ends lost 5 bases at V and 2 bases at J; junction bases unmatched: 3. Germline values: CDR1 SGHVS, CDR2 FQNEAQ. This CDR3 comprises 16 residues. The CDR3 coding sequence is TGTGCCAGCAGCGTACTAGCGGGAGGGGCCTACAATGAGCAGTTCTTC. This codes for CASSVLAGGAYNEQFF. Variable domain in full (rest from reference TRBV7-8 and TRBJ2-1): GAGVSQSPRYKVAKRGQDVALRCDPISGHVSLFWYQQALGQGPEFLTYFQNEAQLDKSGLPSDRFFAERPEGSVSTLKIQRTQQEDSAVYLCASSVLAGGAYNEQFFGPGTRLTVL.

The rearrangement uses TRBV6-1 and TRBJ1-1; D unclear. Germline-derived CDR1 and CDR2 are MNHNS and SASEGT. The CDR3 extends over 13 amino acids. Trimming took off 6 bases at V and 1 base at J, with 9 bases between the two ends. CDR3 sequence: CASRVPENTEAFF. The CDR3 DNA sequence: TGTGCCAGCAGAGTACCAGAGAACACTGAAGCTTTCTTT.

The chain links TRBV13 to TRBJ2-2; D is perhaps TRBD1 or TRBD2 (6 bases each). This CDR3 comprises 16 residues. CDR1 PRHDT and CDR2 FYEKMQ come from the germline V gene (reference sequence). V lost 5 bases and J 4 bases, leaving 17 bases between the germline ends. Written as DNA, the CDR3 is TGTGCCAGCAGCCGAGGGGGTAGCGGACGCACCGGGGAGCTGTTTTTT. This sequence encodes CASSRGGSGRTGELFF.

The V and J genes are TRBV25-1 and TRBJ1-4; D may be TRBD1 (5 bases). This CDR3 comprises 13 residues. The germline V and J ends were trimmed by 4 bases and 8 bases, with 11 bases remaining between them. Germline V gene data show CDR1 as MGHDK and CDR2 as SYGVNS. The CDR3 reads CASSAEGREKLFF. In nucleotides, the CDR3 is TGTGCCAGCAGTGCGGAGGGGAGAGAAAAACTGTTTTTT. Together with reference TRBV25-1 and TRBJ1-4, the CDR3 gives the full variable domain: EADIYQTPRYLVIGTGKKITLECSQTMGHDKMYWYQQDPGMELHLIHYSYGVNSTEKGDLSSESTVSRIRTEHFPLTLESARPSHTSQYLCASSAEGREKLFFGSGTQLSVL.

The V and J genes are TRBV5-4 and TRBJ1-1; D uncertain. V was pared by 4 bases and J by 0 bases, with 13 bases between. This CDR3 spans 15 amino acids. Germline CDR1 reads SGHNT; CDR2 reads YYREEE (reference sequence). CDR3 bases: TGTGCCAGCAGCCCAACTAGTTGGGTGAACACTGAAGCTTTCTTT. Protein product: CASSPTSWVNTEAFF.

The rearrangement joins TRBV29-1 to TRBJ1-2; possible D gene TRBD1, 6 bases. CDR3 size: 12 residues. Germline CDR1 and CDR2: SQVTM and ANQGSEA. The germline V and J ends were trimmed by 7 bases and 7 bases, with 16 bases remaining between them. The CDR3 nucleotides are TGCAGCGGCCTCAGACAGGACGCTGGCTACACCTTC. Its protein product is CSGLRQDAGYTF. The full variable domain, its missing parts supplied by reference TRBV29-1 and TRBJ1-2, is SAVISQKPSRDICQRGTSLTIQCQVDSQVTMMFWYRQQPGQSLTLIATANQGSEATYESGFVIDKFPISRPNLTFSTLTVSNMSPEDSSIYLCSGLRQDAGYTFGSGTRLTVV.

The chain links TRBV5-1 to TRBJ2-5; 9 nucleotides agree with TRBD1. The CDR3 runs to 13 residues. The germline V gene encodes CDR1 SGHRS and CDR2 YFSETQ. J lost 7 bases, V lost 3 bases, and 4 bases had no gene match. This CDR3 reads CASSSPGQGTQYF. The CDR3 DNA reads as TGCGCCAGCAGCTCACCGGGACAGGGGACCCAGTACTTC.

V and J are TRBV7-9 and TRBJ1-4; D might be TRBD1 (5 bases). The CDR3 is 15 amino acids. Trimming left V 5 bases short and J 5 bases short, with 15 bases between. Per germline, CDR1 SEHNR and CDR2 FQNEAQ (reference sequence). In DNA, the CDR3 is TGTGCCAGCAGCCGTAAGACAGCCCAAAATGAAAAACTGTTTTTT. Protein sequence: CASSRKTAQNEKLFF.

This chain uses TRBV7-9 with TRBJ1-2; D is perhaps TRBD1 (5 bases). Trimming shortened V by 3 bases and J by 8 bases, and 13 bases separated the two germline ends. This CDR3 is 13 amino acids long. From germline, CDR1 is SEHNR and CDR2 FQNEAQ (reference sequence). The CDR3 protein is CASSFSGGKGYTF. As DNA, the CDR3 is TGTGCCAGCAGCTTTAGTGGGGGAAAAGGCTACACCTTC.

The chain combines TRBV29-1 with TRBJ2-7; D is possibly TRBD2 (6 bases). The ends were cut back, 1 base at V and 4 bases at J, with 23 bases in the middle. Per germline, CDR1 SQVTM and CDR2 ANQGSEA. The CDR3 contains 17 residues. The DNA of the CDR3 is TGCAGCGTTGAAGGAATAGGGACGGTGGGGGGAGGATACGAGCAGTACTTC. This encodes CSVEGIGTVGGGYEQYF.

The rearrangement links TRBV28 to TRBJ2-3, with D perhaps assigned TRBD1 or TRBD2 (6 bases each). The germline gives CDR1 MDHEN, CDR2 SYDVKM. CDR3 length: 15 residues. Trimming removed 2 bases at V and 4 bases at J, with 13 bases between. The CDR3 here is CASSLGGAGPDTQYF. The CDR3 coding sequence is TGTGCCAGCAGTTTAGGGGGCGCGGGACCAGATACGCAGTATTTT. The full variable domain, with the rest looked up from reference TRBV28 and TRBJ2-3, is DVKVTQSSRYLVKRTGEKVFLECVQDMDHENMFWYRQDPGLGLRLIYFSYDVKMKEKGDIPEGYSVSREKKERFSLILESASTNQTSMYLCASSLGGAGPDTQYFGPGTRLTVL.

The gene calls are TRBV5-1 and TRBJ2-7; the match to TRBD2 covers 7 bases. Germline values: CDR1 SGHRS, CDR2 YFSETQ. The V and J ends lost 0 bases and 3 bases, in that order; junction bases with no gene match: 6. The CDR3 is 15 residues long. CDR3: CASSLDRTSGYEQYF. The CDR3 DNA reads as TGCGCCAGCAGCTTGGACCGGACTAGTGGCTACGAGCAGTACTTC.